Listed below are T cell receptor beta chains from one sample, sequenced in a study of cytomegalovirus exposure and HLA in healthy donors. Profiling relied on immunoSEQ multiplex PCR, and the TCRdb table lists in-frame clones only, not all of them. This sample carries fewer than 70,000 clones, approximately 92% of them seen once, and the ten largest clones take roughly 3%. The source material was PBMCs. These receptor sequences come from a man younger than 35 in good health and CMV-seronegative. Each CDR3 is given with its conserved first and last residue. Fields, in order: J gene, V gene, clone size, D gene, CDR3 DNA, CDR3 protein. A D gene is named only where the DNA matches it firmly. The size field is filled for only some rows; it gives once, few, many or a size class.

J gene: TRBJ2-3
V gene: TRBV4-1
clone size: -
D gene: TRBD2
CDR3 DNA: TGCGCCAGCAGCCAAGACGGTGCGGGAGGGCCGGCAGATACGCAGTATTTT
CDR3 protein: CASSQDGAGGPADTQYF

J gene: TRBJ2-3
V gene: TRBV5-1
clone size: once
D gene: -
CDR3 DNA: TGCGCCAGCAGCTTGGGGCTAGTTGGCACAGATACGCAGTATTTT
CDR3 protein: CASSLGLVGTDTQYF

J gene: TRBJ2-3
V gene: TRBV28
clone size: -
D gene: TRBD2
CDR3 DNA: TGTGCCAGCAGTACTAGCGGGAGAAGCACAGATACGCAGTATTTT
CDR3 protein: CASSTSGRSTDTQYF

J gene: TRBJ2-1
V gene: TRBV9
clone size: -
D gene: TRBD2
CDR3 DNA: TGTGCCAGCAGCGTAGCTTGGGGGGAGGGGTTTGAGCAGTTCTTC
CDR3 protein: CASSVAWGEGFEQFF

J gene: TRBJ2-7
V gene: TRBV10-2
clone size: -
D gene: TRBD1
CDR3 DNA: TGCGCCACCCGGACTGGACAGGGCCCGACCTACGAGCAGTACTTC
CDR3 protein: CATRTGQGPTYEQYF

J gene: TRBJ1-1
V gene: TRBV15
clone size: once
D gene: -
CDR3 DNA: TGTGCCACCAGTAACATTGAGCGGAACACTGAAGCTTTCTTT
CDR3 protein: CATSNIERNTEAFF

J gene: TRBJ2-1
V gene: TRBV7-2
clone size: -
D gene: -
CDR3 DNA: TGTGCCAGCAGCTTAGCCCCTTGGCGGGAAATCGGCAATGAGCAGTTCTTC
CDR3 protein: CASSLAPWREIGNEQFF

J gene: TRBJ1-5
V gene: TRBV19
clone size: -
D gene: TRBD1
CDR3 DNA: TGTGCCAGTAGCCTTCGGACAGGGGGGCGCAATCAGCCCCAGCATTTT
CDR3 protein: CASSLRTGGRNQPQHF

J gene: TRBJ1-1
V gene: TRBV7-7
clone size: once
D gene: -
CDR3 DNA: TGTGCTAGCAGCTTAAATGTTCAGAACACTGAAGCTTTCTTT
CDR3 protein: CASSLNVQNTEAFF

J gene: TRBJ1-1
V gene: TRBV18
clone size: once
D gene: TRBD1
CDR3 DNA: TGTGCCAGCTCTTATGGGACAGGGAAGGGCACTGAAGCTTTCTTT
CDR3 protein: CASSYGTGKGTEAFF

J gene: TRBJ2-5
V gene: TRBV11-2
clone size: -
D gene: TRBD2
CDR3 DNA: TGTGCCAGCAGCTTTCCCAGGGAGCGGGAGTACCAAGAGACCCAGTACTTC
CDR3 protein: CASSFPREREYQETQYF

J gene: TRBJ1-4
V gene: TRBV29-1
clone size: -
D gene: TRBD1
CDR3 DNA: TGCAGCGTAGGACAGGGTGGTCATGAAAAACTGTTTTTT
CDR3 protein: CSVGQGGHEKLFF

J gene: TRBJ1-5
V gene: TRBV18
clone size: -
D gene: TRBD1
CDR3 DNA: TGTGCCAGCTCACCACCGTCCGGGACAGGGGTAGGGCAGCCCCAGCATTTT
CDR3 protein: CASSPPSGTGVGQPQHF

J gene: TRBJ1-2
V gene: TRBV4-1
clone size: -
D gene: TRBD1
CDR3 DNA: TGCGCCAGCAGCCGCAGCCAGGGGGCCGGCTATGGCTACACCTTC
CDR3 protein: CASSRSQGAGYGYTF

J gene: TRBJ2-1
V gene: TRBV5-1
clone size: -
D gene: TRBD2
CDR3 DNA: TGCGCCAGCAGCCTGACTAGCGGGGTCTACAATGAGCAGTTCTTC
CDR3 protein: CASSLTSGVYNEQFF

J gene: TRBJ2-7
V gene: TRBV19
clone size: -
D gene: TRBD1
CDR3 DNA: TGTGCCAGTAGTCTGGCGACAGGGCGACTCTACGAGCAGTACTTC
CDR3 protein: CASSLATGRLYEQYF